These 8 T cell receptor beta chains were all obtained from the same sample, sequenced in a study of blood T cell repertoires in COVID-19. Clones were read by immunoSEQ multiplex PCR, and TCRdb kept only the in-frame ones, dropping some. The top ten hold 2% to 2.5% of the sample, which has 200,000 to 250,000 clones, 86% seen once. Sequencing was carried out using peripheral blood. The receptor set was obtained from a woman aged 45-59 years with acute or convalescent COVID-19.

The rearrangement links TRBV13 to TRBJ2-4; D may be TRBD1 (6 bases). In germline, CDR1 is PRHDT, CDR2 FYEKMQ (reference sequence). Trimming left V 5 bases short and J 0 bases short, with 8 bases between. The CDR3 consists of 14 residues. DNA for the CDR3: TGTGCCAGCAGCCGCAGGGGAGCCAAAAACATTCAGTACTTC. Amino acid sequence: CASSRRGAKNIQYF.

J is TRBJ2-7 and V is TRBV6-5; TRBD1 matches 9 bases. This CDR3 is built from 15 residues. The germline CDR1 and CDR2 sequences are MNHEY and SVGAGI. V lost 0 bases and J lost 4; bases outside the gene matches: 4. As DNA, the CDR3 is TGTGCCAGCAGTTACTCGTGGACAGGGGATTACGAGCAGTACTTC. Encoded protein: CASSYSWTGDYEQYF.

The CDR3 region has the DNA TGTGCCAGTAGTTTTACAGGGGTCGATGAAAAACTGTTTTTT. It translates to CASSFTGVDEKLFF. The chain couples TRBV19 to TRBJ1-4; TRBD1 aligns across 7 bases. Unmatched junction bases numbered 6, after V lost 5 bases and J lost 6 bases. In germline, CDR1 is LNHDA, CDR2 SQIVND (reference sequence). The length of the CDR3 is 14 residues.

In this sample, this clone turned up once. V is TRBV6-2 or TRBV6-3 and J is TRBJ1-2, with D possibly being TRBD1 (5 bases). Germline V gene sequence: CDR1 MNHEY, CDR2 SVGEGT. This CDR3 contains 12 residues. Trimming left V 4 bases short and J 8 bases short, with 11 bases between. The DNA of the CDR3 is TGTGCCAGCAGTTCCAGGGTGGGAGGCTACACCTTC. Protein sequence: CASSSRVGGYTF.

In this sample, this clone turned up once. The chain joins TRBV12-3 or TRBV12-4 to TRBJ1-2, with TRBD1 matching over 7 bases. The CDR3 covers 13 residues. The V segment lost 3 bases and the J segment 5 bases; nucleotides outside the gene matches: 3. The CDR3 DNA sequence: TGTGCCAGCAGTTTTGAACAGGGGTATGGCTACACCTTC. This encodes CASSFEQGYGYTF.

The V call is TRBV11-3, the J call TRBJ2-1, with 9 nucleotides matching TRBD2. J was trimmed by 0 bases and V by 3 bases; bases with no gene match: 3. The CDR3 is 16 residues long. Per germline, CDR1 SGHNT and CDR2 YENEEA. The CDR3 protein is CASSFGSGSSYNEQFF. Written as DNA, the CDR3 is TGTGCCAGCAGCTTCGGTAGCGGGAGCTCCTACAATGAGCAGTTCTTC.

The V gene is TRBV19, the J gene TRBJ1-1; 8 bases fit TRBD1. The CDR3 spans 15 residues. The trim removed 2 bases at V and 1 base at J, leaving 3 bases unmatched. Looked up from germline, CDR1 is LNHDA and CDR2 is SQIVND (reference sequence). CDR3 protein: CASSIPDRGNTEAFF. DNA for the CDR3: TGTGCCAGTAGTATACCTGACAGGGGGAACACTGAAGCTTTCTTT.

Only one count was recorded for this clone. V usage is TRBV7-9 and J usage is TRBJ2-2; D remains unclear. The length of the CDR3 is 12 residues. Germline V gives CDR1 SEHNR, CDR2 FQNEAQ (reference sequence). Trimming pared 1 base from V and 9 bases from J, leaving 6 bases between. The CDR3 reads CASSLEYWELFF. The CDR3 nucleotides read TGTGCCAGCAGCTTAGAATATTGGGAGCTGTTTTTT. The full variable domain, rest sourced from reference TRBV7-9 and TRBJ2-2, is DTGVSQNPRHKITKRGQNVTFRCDPISEHNRLYWYRQTLGQGPEFLTYFQNEAQLEKSRLLSDRFSAERPKGSFSTLEIQRTEQGDSAMYLCASSLEYWELFFGEGSRLTVL.